This passage covers 25 T cell receptor beta chains from one sample sequenced in a study of OX40 agonist ivuxolimab in advanced cancers. Data came from immunoSEQ multiplex PCR; TCRdb stores just in-frame clones and leaves some out. The sample includes roughly 83,000 clones, about four fifths of them seen just once. The sample here was CD4+ or CD8+ T cells sorted from blood, taken in a trial of the OX40 agonist ivuxolimab. The receptors shown here come from an adult with an advanced solid tumor such as melanoma, head and neck, liver or kidney cancer.

This sequence joins TRBV2 and TRBJ1-4; no firm D call. Looked up from germline, CDR1 is SNHLY and CDR2 is FYNNEI. Trimming took 3 bases from V and 6 from J, leaving 11 bases between them. CDR3 length: 14 residues. Here the CDR3 DNA reads TGTGCCAGCAGTGAGGTGGCGCGATATGAAAAACTGTTTTTT. This encodes CASSEVARYEKLFF.

The genes are TRBV11-3 and TRBJ1-1; the D gene is possibly TRBD1 (5 bases). V was cut by 3 bases and J by 3 bases, with 8 bases left in between. Germline loops: CDR1 SGHNT, CDR2 YENEEA. The CDR3 covers 13 residues. Written as DNA, the CDR3 is TGTGCCAGCAGCTTGGCAGGGCACACTGAAGCTTTCTTT. Residues: CASSLAGHTEAFF.

The J gene is TRBJ1-4, the V gene TRBV11-1; D remains ambiguous. V was cut by 5 bases and J by 3 bases, with 10 bases left in between. Germline values: CDR1 SGHAT, CDR2 FQDESV (reference sequence). The CDR3 spans 14 residues. The chain's CDR3 is CASSLQTPNEKLFF. Here the CDR3 DNA reads TGTGCCAGCAGCCTTCAGACCCCTAATGAAAAACTGTTTTTT.

The chain uses TRBV6-5 and TRBJ1-2; D perhaps matches TRBD1 (5 bases). V was cut by 2 bases and J by 5 bases, with 9 bases left in between. Per the germline V gene, CDR1 is MNHEY and CDR2 is SVGAGI. The CDR3 length is 13 residues. CDR3 protein: CASSYRGVYGYTF. The CDR3 DNA reads as TGTGCCAGCAGTTACAGGGGAGTGTATGGCTACACCTTC.

The rearrangement links TRBV10-1 to TRBJ2-7; the D gene is possibly TRBD2 (7 bases). Trimming left V 1 base short and J 6 bases short, with 10 bases between. CDR1 and CDR2 from the germline V gene are WNHNN and SYGVQD (reference sequence). The CDR3 loop spans 13 amino acids. CDR3 bases: TGCGCCAGCAGTGAGTACAGGGAGGGCGAGCAGTACTTC. It specifies CASSEYREGEQYF.

The chain uses TRBV7-9 and TRBJ2-7; D possibly matches TRBD1 or TRBD2 (5 bases each). Germline lookup yields CDR1 SEHNR and CDR2 FQNEAQ (reference sequence). The V end lost 2 bases, the J end lost 0 bases, and 8 bases lay between the germline ends. This CDR3 comprises 14 residues. The CDR3 spells CASSLTGASYEQYF. CDR3 in DNA: TGTGCCAGCAGCTTAACCGGGGCCTCCTACGAGCAGTACTTC.

This chain's CDR3 is CASSLGTQYF. The CDR3 nucleotides are TGTGCCAGCAGCTTAGGTACGCAGTATTTT. The chain recombines TRBV11-3 with TRBJ2-3; D not resolved. CDR3 length equals 10 residues. Germline CDR1 SGHNT, CDR2 YENEEA. V was shortened by 1 base and J by 8 bases, with 1 base between the two germline ends.

The CDR3 nucleotides are TGTGCCAGCAGCCAAGATCGGGGTAGGGAGCAGTTCTTC. Its translation is CASSQDRGREQFF. The V and J genes are TRBV4-2 and TRBJ2-1, with a weak D call TRBD2 (5 bases). V lost 0 bases and J 10 bases, leaving 10 bases between the germline ends. Per the germline V gene, CDR1 is LGHNA and CDR2 is YNFKEQ. This CDR3 comprises 13 residues.

This sequence joins TRBV7-3 and TRBJ2-2, with D possibly matching TRBD2 (7 bases). Germline V CDR1 and CDR2: SGHTA, FQGTGA. The CDR3 spans 16 residues. With 2 bases removed from V and 9 bases from J, the gap between germline ends came to 19 bases. The CDR3 region is CASSLSGGAQARELFF. In DNA form, the CDR3 reads TGTGCCAGCAGCTTATCTGGGGGGGCCCAGGCCAGGGAGCTGTTTTTT. The complete variable domain, with remaining parts taken from reference TRBV7-3 and TRBJ2-2, reads GAGVSQTPSNKVTEKGKYVELRCDPISGHTALYWYRQSLGQGPEFLIYFQGTGAADDSGLPNDRFFAVRPEGSVSTLKIQRTERGDSAVYLCASSLSGGAQARELFFGEGSRLTVL.

This chain links TRBV27 with TRBJ1-5; D is possibly TRBD1 (5 bases). The CDR3 runs 16 residues. Germline V gene sequence: CDR1 MNHEY, CDR2 SMNVEV (reference sequence). Trimming removed 5 bases at V and 5 bases at J, with 19 bases between. The CDR3 is CASSPRPGGADQPQHF. The CDR3 DNA is TGTGCCAGCAGTCCACGCCCAGGAGGGGCAGATCAGCCCCAGCATTTT.

The rearrangement uses TRBV5-4 and TRBJ1-2; 8 bases map to TRBD1. CDR1 and CDR2 (germline): SGHNT, YYREEE (reference sequence). After removal of 0 bases from V and 8 bases from J, the junction contained 3 bases not matched to a gene. This CDR3 has 13 amino acids. The CDR3 region is CASSLGTGRGYTF. CDR3 nucleotide sequence: TGTGCCAGCAGCTTGGGGACAGGGCGCGGCTACACCTTC.

This clone was observed a single time. V usage is TRBV4-3 and J usage is TRBJ2-1, with TRBD2 as a possible D gene (5 bases). Germline CDR1 LGHNA, CDR2 YSLEER. V lost 1 base to trimming and J lost 8 bases, with 9 bases between them. This CDR3 spans 13 amino acids. The chain's CDR3 is CASSQASSYEQFF. CDR3 DNA sequence: TGCGCCAGCAGCCAAGCCTCTAGCTATGAGCAGTTCTTC.

This sequence joins TRBV15 and TRBJ2-6, with unresolved D. Per the germline V gene, CDR1 is LNHNV and CDR2 is YYDKDF (reference sequence). This CDR3 contains 15 residues. The V and J ends lost 0 bases and 0 bases respectively, with 3 bases between them. The CDR3 coding sequence is TGTGCCACCAGCAGAGATCGCTCTGGGGCCAACGTCCTGACTTTC. Its translation is CATSRDRSGANVLTF.

CDR3 bases: TGCGCCAGCAGCTTGGGACAGGGGATCCCCTTGAACACTGAAGCTTTCTTT. Residues: CASSLGQGIPLNTEAFF. V gene TRBV5-1 combines with J gene TRBJ1-1; 8 bases are shared with TRBD1. CDR3 length equals 17 residues. Germline V lookup: CDR1 SGHRS, CDR2 YFSETQ. The V segment lost 0 bases and the J segment 0 bases; nucleotides outside the gene matches: 7. Together with reference TRBV5-1 and TRBJ1-1, the CDR3 gives the full variable domain: KAGVTQTPRYLIKTRGQQVTLSCSPISGHRSVSWYQQTPGQGLQFLFEYFSETQRNKGNFPGRFSGRQFSNSRSEMNVSTLELGDSALYLCASSLGQGIPLNTEAFFGQGTRLTVV.

This sequence joins TRBV4-3 and TRBJ2-1; 7 bases match TRBD1. The germline gives CDR1 LGHNA, CDR2 YSLEER. The CDR3 runs 16 residues. Trimming removed 1 base from V and 5 bases from J; junction bases left unmatched: 8. Here the CDR3 reads CASSQVQRGHNNEQFF. The DNA of the CDR3 is TGCGCCAGCAGCCAAGTTCAGAGGGGGCATAACAATGAGCAGTTCTTC.

The rearrangement links TRBV9 to TRBJ2-2; D gene uncertain. The V and J ends lost 0 bases and 5 bases respectively, with 5 bases between them. The CDR3 length is 13 residues. Per germline, CDR1 SGDLS and CDR2 YYNGEE. CDR3 amino acids: CASSVEQTGELFF. CDR3 in DNA: TGTGCCAGCAGCGTAGAACAAACCGGGGAGCTGTTTTTT. The entire variable domain, with the rest obtained from reference TRBV9 and TRBJ2-2, is as follows: DSGVTQTPKHLITATGQRVTLRCSPRSGDLSVYWYQQSLDQGLQFLIQYYNGEERAKGNILERFSAQQFPDLHSELNLSSLELGDSALYFCASSVEQTGELFFGEGSRLTVL.

V usage is TRBV7-6 and J usage is TRBJ2-3; tentative D call: TRBD2 (5 bases). The V and J ends lost 5 bases and 0 bases respectively, with 15 bases between them. CDR3 length equals 16 residues. From germline, CDR1 is SGHVS and CDR2 FNYEAQ. The CDR3 sequence: CASSEGGGFSTDTQYF. CDR3 in DNA: TGTGCCAGCAGCGAAGGCGGCGGGTTTAGCACAGATACGCAGTATTTT. Complete variable domain (other parts from reference TRBV7-6 and TRBJ2-3): GAGVSQSPRYKVTKRGQDVALRCDPISGHVSLYWYRQALGQGPEFLTYFNYEAQQDKSGLPNDRFSAERPEGSISTLTIQRTEQRDSAMYRCASSEGGGFSTDTQYFGPGTRLTVL.

The rearrangement joins TRBV6-5 to TRBJ1-1; perhaps TRBD1 as D (5 bases). CDR1 and CDR2 from the germline V gene are MNHEY and SVGAGI. Between the trimmed V and J ends, which lost 0 bases and 4 bases, there was a span of 9 bases. There are 14 residues in the CDR3. The CDR3 spells CASSYSGLGTEAFF. In nucleotides, the CDR3 is TGTGCCAGCAGTTACTCGGGGCTGGGCACTGAAGCTTTCTTT.

This chain uses TRBV6-5 with TRBJ1-1; D remains ambiguous. The CDR3 has 11 amino acids. CDR1 MNHEY and CDR2 SVGAGI come from the germline V gene. The ends were cut back, 5 bases at V and 8 bases at J, with 9 bases in the middle. The CDR3, as DNA: TGTGCCAGCAGTGAAAAATCCGAAGCTTTCTTT. It yields the protein CASSEKSEAFF.

The CDR3 loop is CASRAGGSYEQYF. The DNA of the CDR3 is TGTGCCAGCAGAGCAGGGGGCTCCTACGAGCAGTACTTC. The rearrangement links TRBV2 to TRBJ2-7; TRBD1 matches 7 bases. The CDR3 length is 13 residues. The germline gives CDR1 SNHLY, CDR2 FYNNEI. The V gene end was trimmed by 6 bases and the J gene end by 0 bases; junction bases not matched to a gene: 2.

Written as DNA, the CDR3 is TGTGCCAGCTCACCAAGAACCATCCAAAAGGATAGCTACACCTTC. Its translation: CASSPRTIQKDSYTF. The V and J genes are TRBV18 and TRBJ1-2; D unclear. The CDR3 consists of 15 residues. Germline lookup yields CDR1 KGHSH and CDR2 LQKENI. Deletions cut 2 bases from V and 9 bases from J, with 19 bases between.

The genes are TRBV19 and TRBJ1-5; D unresolved. V dropped 0 bases and J dropped 7 bases, with 10 bases sitting between them. Germline V gene lookup returns CDR1 LNHDA and CDR2 SQIVND (reference sequence). This CDR3 contains 14 residues. CDR3 coding DNA: TGTGCCAGTAGTATAGAGGCAGCCACCCAGCCCCAGCATTTT. Protein sequence: CASSIEAATQPQHF.

The chain combines TRBV11-2 with TRBJ2-5; no clear D. V was trimmed by 0 bases and J by 5 bases, leaving 10 bases between them. This CDR3 contains 14 residues. Germline V gene data show CDR1 as SGHAT and CDR2 as FQNNGV. CDR3 in DNA: TGTGCCAGCAGCTTAGAAGCGAGTGGTGAGACCCAGTACTTC. Translating it yields CASSLEASGETQYF.

The V call is TRBV6-5, the J call TRBJ2-3, with D possibly TRBD1 on 5 matching bases. CDR1 and CDR2 (germline): MNHEY, SVGAGI. V dropped 5 bases and J dropped 6 bases, with 12 bases sitting between them. This CDR3 is built from 13 residues. CDR3 sequence: CASSRGWVDTQYF. The DNA of the CDR3 is TGTGCCAGCAGTAGGGGTTGGGTGGATACGCAGTATTTT.

The chain carries TRBV4-1 and TRBJ2-3; no firm D call. This CDR3 is 17 amino acids long. CDR1 is MGHRA, CDR2 YSYEKL, per germline. The germline V and J ends were trimmed by 0 bases and 6 bases, with 19 bases remaining between them. The CDR3 region has the DNA TGCGCCAGCAGCCAAGATTATCTAGGTAAACTCTCGGATACGCAGTATTTT. Its translation is CASSQDYLGKLSDTQYF.